The source of this TCR beta chain is a study of cytomegalovirus exposure and HLA in healthy donors. About the research overall: Earlier results showed roughly 120 million unique TCR beta sequences derived from some 180 million T cells.

Points from the study as a whole: Later analysis identified a missense DCLRE1C variant that was linked to TCR beta V- and J-gene trimming.

About this clone itself: Its cognate antigen is unknown.

The CDR3 covers 14 residues. The trim removed 3 bases at V and 2 bases at J, leaving 3 bases unmatched. Per the germline V gene, CDR1 is SEHNR and CDR2 is FQNEAQ (reference sequence). PCR involved 60 Vbeta and 13 Jbeta primers. Assay: immunoSEQ multiplex PCR; the TCRdb copy retains only in-frame clones and omits some. Of over 150,000 clones in the sample, roughly 85% were seen once. This TCR derives from a man aged 35-49 years in good health and CMV-seronegative. The chain has TRBV7-9 and TRBJ2-7, with TRBD1 matching 8 bases. The sequencing sample was made of PBMCs. The CDR3 coding sequence is TGTGCCAGCAGCTTCCGGGACAGGCCCTACGAGCAGTACTTC. Translation gives CASSFRDRPYEQYF. The variable domain in full, with the rest retrieved from reference TRBV7-9 and TRBJ2-7, is DTGVSQNPRHKITKRGQNVTFRCDPISEHNRLYWYRQTLGQGPEFLTYFQNEAQLEKSRLLSDRFSAERPKGSFSTLEIQRTEQGDSAMYLCASSFRDRPYEQYFGPGTRLTVT.